Listed below are T cell receptor beta chains from one sample, sequenced in a study of T cell responses to AZD1222 COVID-19 vaccine. Sequenced by immunoSEQ multiplex PCR; TCRdb stores in-frame clones only, minus some. The profile covers about 150,000 clones, with 75% to 95% appearing a single time and roughly 1.9% taken by the ten largest. The sequenced sample was peripheral blood, obtained on day 0 of AZD1222 vaccination. The receptors were gathered from an adult in good health. The CDR3 runs from the conserved cysteine through the conserved F or W. Each record gives: clone size, J gene, V gene, D gene, CDR3 protein, CDR3 DNA. D genes are given only for firm matches. Clone size is shown for a subset of rows, as once, few, many or a class of expanded clone.

clone_size: .; j_call: TRBJ1-3; v_call: TRBV10-3; d_call: .; cdr3_aa: CAISSRPSRSGNTIYF; cdr3_nt: TGTGCCATCAGTTCCAGACCTTCCCGCTCTGGAAACACCATATATTTT
clone_size: .; j_call: TRBJ1-3; v_call: TRBV5-1; d_call: .; cdr3_aa: CASSLEAVAGNTIYF; cdr3_nt: TGCGCCAGCAGCTTGGAGGCAGTTGCTGGAAACACCATATATTTT
clone_size: .; j_call: TRBJ2-7; v_call: TRBV5-6; d_call: TRBD2; cdr3_aa: CASSRQAGEGYEQYF; cdr3_nt: TGTGCCAGCAGCAGACAAGCGGGAGAAGGATACGAGCAGTACTTC
clone_size: .; j_call: TRBJ2-4; v_call: TRBV7-2; d_call: TRBD1; cdr3_aa: CASSLQGIIAKNIQYF; cdr3_nt: TGTGCCAGCAGTTTACAGGGGATTATAGCCAAAAACATTCAGTACTTC
clone_size: .; j_call: TRBJ2-1; v_call: TRBV12-5; d_call: .; cdr3_aa: CASGLDPRGEQFF; cdr3_nt: TGTGCTAGTGGTTTGGACCCCAGGGGTGAGCAGTTCTTC
clone_size: .; j_call: TRBJ2-3; v_call: TRBV5-4; d_call: TRBD2; cdr3_aa: CASSLRLAGDTDTQYF; cdr3_nt: TGTGCCAGCAGCCTTAGACTAGCGGGAGACACAGATACGCAGTATTTT
clone_size: .; j_call: TRBJ1-2; v_call: TRBV27; d_call: .; cdr3_aa: CASSLGGPYGYTF; cdr3_nt: TGTGCCAGCAGTTTGGGGGGTCCCTATGGCTACACCTTC
clone_size: .; j_call: TRBJ2-2; v_call: TRBV7-3; d_call: .; cdr3_aa: CASSSTGNWNTGELFF; cdr3_nt: TGTGCCAGCAGCTCAACTGGTAATTGGAACACCGGGGAGCTGTTTTTT
clone_size: .; j_call: TRBJ2-7; v_call: TRBV15; d_call: .; cdr3_aa: CATSRKQGNEQYF; cdr3_nt: TGTGCCACCAGCAGGAAACAGGGAAACGAGCAGTACTTC
clone_size: .; j_call: TRBJ1-5; v_call: TRBV4-1; d_call: .; cdr3_aa: CASSQDSDYSNQPQHF; cdr3_nt: TGCGCCAGCAGCCAAGACAGTGATTATAGCAATCAGCCCCAGCATTTT
clone_size: .; j_call: TRBJ1-2; v_call: TRBV5-1; d_call: TRBD1; cdr3_aa: CASSPGDRDNYGYTF; cdr3_nt: TGCGCCAGCAGCCCAGGGGACAGGGATAACTATGGCTACACCTTC
clone_size: .; j_call: TRBJ2-7; v_call: TRBV5-4; d_call: .; cdr3_aa: CASSSYRGGAYEQYF; cdr3_nt: TGTGCCAGCAGTTCCTACAGGGGGGGGGCCTACGAGCAGTACTTC
clone_size: .; j_call: TRBJ2-2; v_call: TRBV24-1; d_call: TRBD1; cdr3_aa: CATSDLSTGENTGELFF; cdr3_nt: TGTGCCACCAGTGACCTTTCAACAGGGGAGAACACCGGGGAGCTGTTTTTT
clone_size: .; j_call: TRBJ2-1; v_call: TRBV12-3/TRBV12-4; d_call: .; cdr3_aa: CASTVRIYNEQFF; cdr3_nt: TGTGCCAGCACCGTCCGCATCTACAATGAGCAGTTCTTC
clone_size: .; j_call: TRBJ1-6; v_call: TRBV5-6; d_call: .; cdr3_aa: CASSLDVGLRGGSPLHF; cdr3_nt: TGTGCCAGCAGCTTGGACGTGGGGCTTAGGGGAGGTTCACCCCTCCACTTT
clone_size: .; j_call: TRBJ2-1; v_call: TRBV19; d_call: TRBD1; cdr3_aa: CASSISTGGPEQFF; cdr3_nt: TGTGCCAGTAGTATTTCGACAGGGGGGCCCGAGCAGTTCTTC
clone_size: .; j_call: TRBJ1-1; v_call: TRBV12-3/TRBV12-4; d_call: .; cdr3_aa: CASSLWRNTEAFF; cdr3_nt: TGTGCCAGCAGTTTGTGGAGGAACACTGAAGCTTTCTTT
clone_size: .; j_call: TRBJ2-1; v_call: TRBV2; d_call: .; cdr3_aa: CASSVGGSGLHNEQFF; cdr3_nt: TGTGCCAGCAGTGTGGGTGGCAGTGGACTTCACAATGAGCAGTTCTTC
clone_size: once; j_call: TRBJ1-2; v_call: TRBV5-1; d_call: .; cdr3_aa: CASSSQVYGYTF; cdr3_nt: TGCGCCAGCAGCTCGCAGGTCTATGGCTACACCTTC
clone_size: .; j_call: TRBJ1-1; v_call: TRBV6-5; d_call: .; cdr3_aa: CASRRNTEAFF; cdr3_nt: TGTGCCAGCAGAAGGAACACTGAAGCTTTCTTT
clone_size: .; j_call: TRBJ2-3; v_call: TRBV9; d_call: TRBD2; cdr3_aa: CASSPRTSGRLDTQYF; cdr3_nt: TGTGCCAGCAGCCCCCGGACTAGCGGGAGATTAGATACGCAGTATTTT
clone_size: .; j_call: TRBJ2-7; v_call: TRBV7-8; d_call: TRBD1; cdr3_aa: CASSVGQIYEQYF; cdr3_nt: TGTGCCAGCAGCGTGGGACAGATCTACGAGCAGTACTTC
clone_size: .; j_call: TRBJ2-7; v_call: TRBV29-1; d_call: TRBD2; cdr3_aa: CSVGGGYEQYF; cdr3_nt: TGCAGCGTGGGCGGGGGCTACGAGCAGTACTTC
clone_size: .; j_call: TRBJ1-1; v_call: TRBV7-9; d_call: .; cdr3_aa: CASSLVAGMNTEAFF; cdr3_nt: TGTGCCAGCAGCTTAGTAGCGGGTATGAACACTGAAGCTTTCTTT
clone_size: .; j_call: TRBJ2-5; v_call: TRBV11-2; d_call: TRBD1; cdr3_aa: CASSLDQGQGETQYF; cdr3_nt: TGTGCCAGCAGCTTAGACCAAGGACAGGGAGAGACCCAGTACTTC
clone_size: .; j_call: TRBJ1-2; v_call: TRBV6-5; d_call: .; cdr3_aa: CASSTGTYGYTF; cdr3_nt: TGTGCCAGCAGTACAGGGACCTATGGCTACACCTTC
clone_size: few; j_call: TRBJ1-5; v_call: TRBV2; d_call: TRBD1; cdr3_aa: CASRGQGVSNQPQHF; cdr3_nt: TGTGCCAGCAGAGGACAGGGGGTAAGCAATCAGCCCCAGCATTTT
clone_size: .; j_call: TRBJ2-7; v_call: TRBV4-2; d_call: TRBD2; cdr3_aa: CASMGFNLSGSYEQYF; cdr3_nt: TGTGCCAGCATGGGGTTTAATTTAAGCGGGAGCTACGAGCAGTACTTC
clone_size: .; j_call: TRBJ1-1; v_call: TRBV7-2; d_call: TRBD1; cdr3_aa: CASSLTAGGYTEAFF; cdr3_nt: TGTGCCAGCAGCTTAACGGCAGGGGGTTACACTGAAGCTTTCTTT